This TCR beta chain was documented in a study of shared clonotypes between healthy human individuals. Method: immunoSEQ multiplex PCR; TCRdb's copy keeps in-frame clones and lacks some. The sample lists 780,000 or so clones, roughly two thirds occurring once. The CDR3 extends over 16 amino acids. Per the germline V gene, CDR1 is LNHNV and CDR2 is YYDKDF (reference sequence). The ends were cut back, 0 bases at V and 2 bases at J, with 12 bases in the middle. Splitting the CD4+ cells yielded a CD45RA+ naive subset and a CD45RA-negative memory subset. Source material: memory CD4+ T cells sorted from blood. Noted subset: CD45RA-negative fraction. The chain uses TRBV15 and TRBJ2-3, with D possibly TRBD1 on 5 matching bases. This TCR came from a woman under 40 in good health. The CDR3 sequence is CATSRDWGRATDTQYF. In DNA, the CDR3 is TGTGCCACCAGCAGAGATTGGGGCAGGGCCACAGATACGCAGTATTTT.